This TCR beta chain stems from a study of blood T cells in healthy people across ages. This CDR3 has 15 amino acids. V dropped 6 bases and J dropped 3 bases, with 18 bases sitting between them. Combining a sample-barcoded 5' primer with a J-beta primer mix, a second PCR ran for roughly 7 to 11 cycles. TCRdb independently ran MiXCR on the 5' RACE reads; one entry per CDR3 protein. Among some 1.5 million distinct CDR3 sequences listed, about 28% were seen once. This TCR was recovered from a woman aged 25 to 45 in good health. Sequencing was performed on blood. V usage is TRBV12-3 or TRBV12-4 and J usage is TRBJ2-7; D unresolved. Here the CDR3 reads CASSRHPPGNYEQYF. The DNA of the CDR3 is TGTGCCAGCAGCCGACACCCACCCGGTAACTACGAGCAGTACTTC.